This T cell receptor (beta chain) emerged from a study of T cells in Graves' hyperthyroidism and ophthalmopathy. Study-level findings and limits: Also found in blood were most expanded thyroid clonotypes above 0.001.

RNA transcripts provided the source from which TCR beta CDR3 regions were amplified. A first-round RT-PCR of the TCR CDR3 used the HTBI primer set. TCRdb re-called the multiplex PCR reads with MiXCR, one entry per CDR3 protein. The sample holds around 560,000 distinct CDR3 sequences, around 17% seen once. Graves' hyperthyroidism is called stable when ophthalmopathy does not progress within 18 months. Uncontrolled infection, other autoimmune disease, pregnancy and lactation each barred patients from inclusion. This clonotype was counted a few times. The antigen is not known. CDR3 size: 13 residues. Germline V gene lookup returns CDR1 SGHKS and CDR2 YYEKEE (reference sequence). V gave up 6 bases and J gave up 1 base; unmatched junction bases: 3.

The sequence was obtained from a woman younger than 30 with Graves' hyperthyroidism. This chain links TRBV5-5 with TRBJ1-1; TRBD1 matches 7 bases. Sequenced sample: blood. The CDR3 DNA sequence: TGTGCCAGCACCAGGACAGGGAACACTGAAGCTTTCTTT. Residues: CASTRTGNTEAFF.